This section outlines one TCR beta chain sequence together with its context. Its target antigen remains unknown. Per-base quality was not reported, and no clone a single base away is much larger than it. Library prep was done by the immunoSEQ multiplex PCR assay. TCRdb took this table from immuneACCESS and kept in-frame rearrangements with V and J called. Such tables lack part of the clones; where checked against another copy, unresolved V genes explain under half of the gap, and the rest is unexplained. The sample records some 720,000 clones, 70% to 90% of which are singletons. The ten most abundant clones make up 0.0095% to 0.011% of the sample. This sample is drawn from a study of shared T cell receptors in the human thymus (dated by TCRdb to the early 2020s). General notes on the study: The study examined how self-reactive, shared T-cell receptor alpha chains are generated in the human thymus.

CDR1 and CDR2 are drawn from the germline V gene: SGHDT, YYEEEE. V gives up 4 bases and J gives up 2 bases, and the segment between their germline ends measures 14 bases. The cysteine opens and the phenylalanine closes a CDR3 of 15 amino acids. Left in the record is the CDR3 DNA by itself, 45 bases read in frame from the first base. The same data also contributed to another study, on human thymus T cells. Reported in the second study: Donors were immunologically healthy infants undergoing open corrective cardiac surgery for congenital heart defects in Finland. Thymus tissue was obtained as surgical resects removed during corrective cardiac surgery. Usage of V and J gene segments appeared to be biased in both the thymic and the peripheral blood repertoires. Highly overlapping thymic TCR repertoires among unrelated individuals were reported in the related research. TCR alpha and beta repertoires from roughly eight infant thymus samples and a few related peripheral blood samples were characterized in the study. Donor ages ranged from about 6 to 250 days, and the cohort comprised about six male and a couple of female infants. Thymocytes were freed from the tissue by mechanical means and kept at -70 degrees C as pellets of roughly 8.5-31 million cells. A QIAsymphony instrument was used to extract genomic DNA from the frozen cell pellets. The immunoSEQ multiplex PCR assay was used to amplify the TCRB and TCRAD loci from a standardized amount of quality-controlled genomic DNA. The amplicons covered the V(D)J region and were long enough to include the CDR3 and to identify the V and J genes. Through the commercial immunoSEQ service, the amplicons were sequenced on an Illumina platform. Primer bias and sequencing errors were corrected as previously described, and TCRAD and TCRB definitions were based on the IMGT database. The repertoires were analysed using immunoSEQ Analyzer 3.0 and VDJTools for basic statistics, V/J segment usage, diversity estimates, rarefaction and pairwise overlap. Chao1, ChaoE, Efron-Thisted, Shannon and inverse Simpson indices were used to estimate diversity, which was also estimated on datasets down-sampled to the smallest sample. Repertoire overlap was assessed by strict matching of CDR3 nucleotide sequence, V gene and J gene, and clustering was done by Jaccard-based multidimensional scaling. Thymus samples yielded on average roughly 810,000 unique TCRB clonotypes, compared with 75,000 to 100,000 from blood samples.

The TCR was taken from a boy younger than two with a congenital heart defect. Donor details come from another sample of the same person, matched by shared clones. Material for sequencing was thymocytes. The rearrangement combines TRBV5-6 with TRBJ2-3; D gene: possibly TRBD2, on 6 matching bases. This receptor carries the CDR3 CASSLRRDLTDTQYF. The nucleotide sequence is given as TGTGCCAGCAGCCTACGGAGGGACCTCACAGATACGCAGTATTTT.